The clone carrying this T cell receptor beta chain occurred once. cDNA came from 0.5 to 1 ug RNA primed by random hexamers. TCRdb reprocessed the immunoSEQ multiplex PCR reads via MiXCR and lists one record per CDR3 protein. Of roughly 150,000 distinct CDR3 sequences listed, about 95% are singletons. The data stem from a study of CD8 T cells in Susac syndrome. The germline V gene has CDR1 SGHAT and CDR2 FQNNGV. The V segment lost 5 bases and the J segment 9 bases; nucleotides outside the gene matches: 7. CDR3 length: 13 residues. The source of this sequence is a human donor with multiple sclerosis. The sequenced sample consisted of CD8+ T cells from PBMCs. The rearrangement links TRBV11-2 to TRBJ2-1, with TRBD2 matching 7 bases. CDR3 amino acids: CASSPAGVSEQFF. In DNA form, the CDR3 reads TGTGCCAGCAGCCCCGCGGGGGTAAGTGAGCAGTTCTTC.